The entry that follows covers one T cell receptor beta chain sequence. Its specificity is unknown. Doses given second, at about 4 or about 12 weeks, were pooled. This sample was taken from a study of T cell responses to AZD1222 COVID-19 vaccine. Study-level results: Regions left unmutated in variants are reportedly the target of nearly half of spike-specific TCRs. Clonal diversity may have been underestimated, and the donors were mostly white British, with more females than males. Baseline testing showed seropositivity in only six or seven AZD1222 recipients.

The method was immunoSEQ multiplex PCR; TCRdb's version includes in-frame clones alone and lacks a portion of them. The sample has 95,000 to 150,000 clones, approximately 90% seen once; the top ten hold more than 7%. Per germline, CDR1 SGHAT and CDR2 FQNNGV. CDR3 length: 14 amino acids. V lost 2 bases to trimming and J lost 3 bases, with 10 bases between them. This receptor was obtained from an adult who received the AZD1222 COVID-19 vaccine. The material was peripheral blood, obtained 28 days after the second AZD1222 dose. The rearrangement joins TRBV11-2 to TRBJ1-1, with D tentatively TRBD1 (5 bases). CDR3 sequence reads: CASSLFAQDTEAFF. The CDR3 nucleotides are TGTGCCAGCAGCTTATTCGCACAGGACACTGAAGCTTTCTTT.